This T cell receptor (beta chain) was obtained from a study of PD-1 blockade in classical Hodgkin lymphoma. The CDR3 length is 14 residues. Deletions cut 5 bases from V and 3 bases from J, with 12 bases between. The germline V gene has CDR1 MRHNA and CDR2 SNTAGT. TCRdb keeps only in-frame clones here, not all; method: immunoSEQ multiplex PCR. The sample holds 100,000 or so clones, around 90% seen once. Whole-study results and caveats: Baseline TCR diversity was reportedly lower in newly diagnosed patients than in healthy donors. It was reported as lower still in relapsed/refractory patients. By cycle point C4D1, TCR diversity had risen significantly in CD4+ cells (but not CD8+ cells).

As concerns this clone: The antigen remains unidentified.

Noted time point: cycle 4 day 1 (C4D1), after more than five weeks of nivolumab. With no exception, relapse followed autologous stem cell transplantation in all patients, and brentuximab vedotin exposure varied. Complete response, partial response or progressive disease was each patient's best response. The receptor comes from a human donor with classical Hodgkin lymphoma. Sequenced material: peripheral blood mononuclear cells (PBMCs), taken before the fourth cycle of nivolumab. This sequence joins TRBV6-4 and TRBJ2-3; D possibly matches TRBD1 or TRBD2 (5 bases each). The CDR3 sequence is CASSLGELTDTQYF. The CDR3 DNA is TGTGCCAGCAGTTTGGGGGAGTTGACAGATACGCAGTATTTT.